The clone carrying this T cell receptor beta chain was seen repeatedly, ten times or more. Its antigen is currently unknown. Trimming took 6 bases from V and 6 from J, leaving 18 bases between them. CDR3 size: 14 residues. Germline CDR1 is PRHDT and CDR2 is FYEKMQ (reference sequence). This sample is part of a study of cytomegalovirus exposure and HLA in healthy donors. The study's findings and limits: Roughly even sequencing depth across donors was the assumption behind the presence/absence analyses.

The PCR had 60 Vbeta and 13 Jbeta primers. In the authors' workflow: Later reanalysis found approximately 76 million unique TCR beta chains, about 10 million of them shared. TCRdb's copy holds only in-frame clones and misses some; the assay was immunoSEQ multiplex PCR. The DNA gave D and trimming, while V, J and clone size come from that table. The sample records some 89,000 clones, around 70% being singletons. The chain joins TRBV13 to TRBJ2-7, with D possibly TRBD2 on 5 matching bases. The sequenced sample consisted of PBMCs. The sequence was collected from a man between 60 and 75 years old in good health and CMV-seronegative. CDR3: CASSSGSVTREQYF. The CDR3 bases are TGTGCCAGCAGTTCGGGTAGCGTCACTCGCGAGCAGTACTTC.